This section outlines one T cell receptor beta chain sequence together with its context. Its antigen remains unidentified. MiXCR was run by TCRdb on the 5' RACE reads, yielding one entry per CDR3 protein. Of approximately 180,000 distinct CDR3 sequences listed, around a sixth were seen once; the top ten hold roughly 4.5%. This sample stems from a study of CD8 T cells in ankylosing spondylitis. Study-level results: In the blood and synovial fluid of reactive arthritis, some motif variants had been previously reported. Reportedly, disease-linked clones are significantly enriched in ankylosing spondylitis patients' matched synovial fluid. Seemingly distinctive of ankylosing spondylitis blood was a TCR beta motif formed by eight highly homologous variants.

The TCR was taken from a male donor aged 10-30 years with ankylosing spondylitis or in good health (not recorded which). Sequencing was performed on blood, either unsorted or a sorted T cell fraction (not recorded which).

As DNA, the CDR3 is TGTGCCAGCAGCTCCGAGGTCCCCGGGGAGCTGTTTTTT. Translation: CASSSEVPGELFF. The chain is built from TRBV11-3 and TRBJ2-2; no firm D call. V was shortened by 4 bases and J by 6 bases, with 9 bases between the two germline ends. Germline CDR1 and CDR2: SGHNT and YENEEA. CDR3 length equals 13 residues.